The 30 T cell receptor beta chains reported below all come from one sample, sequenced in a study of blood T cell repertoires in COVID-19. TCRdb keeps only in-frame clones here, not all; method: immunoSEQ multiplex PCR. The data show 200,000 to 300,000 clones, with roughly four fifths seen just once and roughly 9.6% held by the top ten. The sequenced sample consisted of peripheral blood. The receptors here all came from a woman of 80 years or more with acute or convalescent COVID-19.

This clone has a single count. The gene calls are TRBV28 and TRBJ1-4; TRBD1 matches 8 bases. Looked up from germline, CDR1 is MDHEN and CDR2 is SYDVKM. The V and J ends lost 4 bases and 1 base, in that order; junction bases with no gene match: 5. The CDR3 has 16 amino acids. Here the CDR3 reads CASSSGGGGTNEKLFF. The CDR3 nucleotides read TGTGCCAGCAGTTCAGGGGGCGGAGGAACTAATGAAAAACTGTTTTTT.

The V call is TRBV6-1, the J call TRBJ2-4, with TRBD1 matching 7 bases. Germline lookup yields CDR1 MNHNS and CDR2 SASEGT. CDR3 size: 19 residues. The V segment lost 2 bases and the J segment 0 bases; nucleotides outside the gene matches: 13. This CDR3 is CASSEPTGYRGSAKNIQYF. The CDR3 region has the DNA TGTGCCAGCAGTGAACCGACAGGGTATCGGGGATCAGCCAAAAACATTCAGTACTTC.

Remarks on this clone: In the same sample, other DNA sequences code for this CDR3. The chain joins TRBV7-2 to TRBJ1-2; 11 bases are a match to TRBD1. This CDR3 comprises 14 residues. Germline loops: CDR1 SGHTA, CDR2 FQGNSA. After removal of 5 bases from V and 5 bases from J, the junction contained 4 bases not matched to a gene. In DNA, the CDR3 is TGTGCCAGCAGCCCCGGACAGGGGGCTTATGGCTACACCTTC. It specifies CASSPGQGAYGYTF.

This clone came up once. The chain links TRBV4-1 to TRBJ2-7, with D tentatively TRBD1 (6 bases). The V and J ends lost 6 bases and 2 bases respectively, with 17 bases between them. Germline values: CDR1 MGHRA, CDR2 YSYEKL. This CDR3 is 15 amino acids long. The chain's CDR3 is CASRNRDGPTYEQYF. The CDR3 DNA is TGCGCCAGCAGGAACAGGGACGGGCCTACCTACGAGCAGTACTTC.

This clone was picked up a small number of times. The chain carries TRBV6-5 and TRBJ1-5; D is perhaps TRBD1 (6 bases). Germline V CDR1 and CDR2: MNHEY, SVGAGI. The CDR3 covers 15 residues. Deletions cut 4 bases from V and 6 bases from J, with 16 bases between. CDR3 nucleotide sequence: TGTGCCAGCAGTTTCCGGGACATTCGACCTCAGCCCCAGCATTTT. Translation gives CASSFRDIRPQPQHF.

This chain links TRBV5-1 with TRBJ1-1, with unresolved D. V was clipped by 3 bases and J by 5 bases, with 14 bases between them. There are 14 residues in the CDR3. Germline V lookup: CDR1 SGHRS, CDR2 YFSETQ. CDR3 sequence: CASSSGPGSTEAFF. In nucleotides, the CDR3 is TGCGCCAGCAGCTCCGGCCCCGGGAGTACTGAAGCTTTCTTT.

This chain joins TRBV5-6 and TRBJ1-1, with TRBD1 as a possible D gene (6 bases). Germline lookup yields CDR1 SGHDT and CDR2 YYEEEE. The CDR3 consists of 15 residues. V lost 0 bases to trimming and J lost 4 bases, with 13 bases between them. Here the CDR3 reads CASSLDLGGPTEAFF. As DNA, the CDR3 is TGTGCCAGCAGCTTGGATTTGGGGGGGCCCACTGAAGCTTTCTTT.

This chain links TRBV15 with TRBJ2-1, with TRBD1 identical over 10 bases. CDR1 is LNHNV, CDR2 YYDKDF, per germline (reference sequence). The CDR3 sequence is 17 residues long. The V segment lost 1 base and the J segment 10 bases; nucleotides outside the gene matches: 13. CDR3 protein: CATSRGQLGTGEREQFF. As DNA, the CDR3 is TGTGCCACCAGCAGAGGACAACTCGGGACAGGGGAGAGAGAGCAGTTCTTC.

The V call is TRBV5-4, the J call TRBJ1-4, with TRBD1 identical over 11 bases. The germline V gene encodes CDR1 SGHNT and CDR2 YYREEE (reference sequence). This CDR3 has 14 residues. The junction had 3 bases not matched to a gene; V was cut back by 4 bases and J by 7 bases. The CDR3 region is CASSPDRGLEKLFF. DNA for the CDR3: TGTGCCAGCAGCCCGGACAGGGGGCTTGAAAAACTGTTTTTT.

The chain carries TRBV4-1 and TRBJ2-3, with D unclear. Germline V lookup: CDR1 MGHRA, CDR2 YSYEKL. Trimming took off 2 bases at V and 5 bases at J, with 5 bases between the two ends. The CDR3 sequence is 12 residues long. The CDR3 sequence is CASSQTGDTQYF. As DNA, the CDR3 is TGCGCCAGCAGCCAAACGGGAGATACGCAGTATTTT.

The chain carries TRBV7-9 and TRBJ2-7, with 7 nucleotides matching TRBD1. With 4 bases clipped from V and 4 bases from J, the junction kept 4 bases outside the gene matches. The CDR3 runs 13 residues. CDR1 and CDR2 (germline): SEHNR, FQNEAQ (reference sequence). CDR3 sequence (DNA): TGTGCCAGCAGCTCGGGACAGAAATACGAGCAGTACTTC. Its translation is CASSSGQKYEQYF.

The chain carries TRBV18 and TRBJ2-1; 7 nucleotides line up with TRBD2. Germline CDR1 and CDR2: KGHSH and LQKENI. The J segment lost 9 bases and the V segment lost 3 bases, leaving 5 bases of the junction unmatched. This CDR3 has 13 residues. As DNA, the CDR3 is TGTGCCAGCTCACCGGGGGTAGCGGGTGAGCAGTTCTTC. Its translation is CASSPGVAGEQFF.

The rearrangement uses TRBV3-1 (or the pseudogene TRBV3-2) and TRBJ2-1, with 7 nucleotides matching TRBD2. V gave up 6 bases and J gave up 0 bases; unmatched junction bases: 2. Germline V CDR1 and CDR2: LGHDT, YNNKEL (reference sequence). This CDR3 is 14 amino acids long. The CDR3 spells CASSRTSSYNEQFF. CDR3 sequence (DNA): TGTGCCAGCAGTAGGACTAGCTCCTACAATGAGCAGTTCTTC.

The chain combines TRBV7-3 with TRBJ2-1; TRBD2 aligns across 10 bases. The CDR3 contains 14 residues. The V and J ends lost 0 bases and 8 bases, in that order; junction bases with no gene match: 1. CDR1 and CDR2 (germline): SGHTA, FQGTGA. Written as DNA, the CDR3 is TGTGCCAGCAGCTTAACGGGACTAGCGTATGAGCAGTTCTTC. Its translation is CASSLTGLAYEQFF.

CDR3 coding DNA: TGTGCCTCCCCCAGGGGGGAAGAGGGTTCACCCCTCCACTTT. It is translated as CASPRGEEGSPLHF. The V and J genes are TRBV10-3 and TRBJ1-6; 7 bases agree with TRBD1. The CDR3 consists of 14 residues. The ends lost 11 bases at V and 9 bases at J; junction bases unmatched: 13. Germline CDR1 is ENHRY and CDR2 is SYGVKD.

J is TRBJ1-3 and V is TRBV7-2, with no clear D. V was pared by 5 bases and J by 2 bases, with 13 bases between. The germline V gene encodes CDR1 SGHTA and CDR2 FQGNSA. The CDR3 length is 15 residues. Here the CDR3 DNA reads TGTGCCAGCAGCCCCCAAGCGACGCCTGGAAACACCATATATTTT. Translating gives CASSPQATPGNTIYF.

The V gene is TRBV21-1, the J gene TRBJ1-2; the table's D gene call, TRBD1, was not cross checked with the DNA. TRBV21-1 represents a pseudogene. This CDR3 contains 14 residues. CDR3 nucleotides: TGTGCCAGCAGCAAAGGGCCGACAGGCTATGGCTACACCTTC. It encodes CASSKGPTGYGYTF.

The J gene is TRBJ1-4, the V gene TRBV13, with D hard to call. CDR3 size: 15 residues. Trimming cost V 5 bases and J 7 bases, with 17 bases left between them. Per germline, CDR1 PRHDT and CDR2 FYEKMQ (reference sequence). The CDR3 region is CASSLGPRGGEKLFF. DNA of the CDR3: TGTGCCAGCAGCCTTGGACCCCGAGGAGGTGAAAAACTGTTTTTT.

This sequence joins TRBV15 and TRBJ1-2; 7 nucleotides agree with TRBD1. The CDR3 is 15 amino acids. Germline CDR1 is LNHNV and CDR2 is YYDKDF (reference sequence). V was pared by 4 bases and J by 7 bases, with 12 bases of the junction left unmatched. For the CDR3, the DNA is TGTGCCACCAGCACCCCCCCTCAGGGGGGCGGTGGCTACACCTTC. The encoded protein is CATSTPPQGGGGYTF. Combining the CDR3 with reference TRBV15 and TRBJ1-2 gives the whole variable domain DAMVIQNPRYQVTQFGKPVTLSCSQTLNHNVMYWYQQKSSQAPKLLFHYYDKDFNNEADTPDNFQSRRPNTSFCFLDIRSPGLGDTAMYLCATSTPPQGGGGYTFGSGTRLTVV.

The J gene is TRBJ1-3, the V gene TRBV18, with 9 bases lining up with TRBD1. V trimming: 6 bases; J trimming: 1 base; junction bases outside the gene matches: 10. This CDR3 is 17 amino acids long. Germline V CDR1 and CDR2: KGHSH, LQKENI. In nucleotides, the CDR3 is TGTGCCAGCTCTTACCCCGGGACAGGGCCTTCTGGAAACACCATATATTTT. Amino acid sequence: CASSYPGTGPSGNTIYF.

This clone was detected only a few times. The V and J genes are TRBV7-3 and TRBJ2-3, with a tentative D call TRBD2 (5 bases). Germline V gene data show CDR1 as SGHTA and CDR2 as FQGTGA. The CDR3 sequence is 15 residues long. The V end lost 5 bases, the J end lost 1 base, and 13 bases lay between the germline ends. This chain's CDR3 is CASSPEAAGTDTQYF. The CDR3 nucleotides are TGTGCCAGCAGCCCCGAAGCGGCGGGCACAGATACGCAGTATTTT.

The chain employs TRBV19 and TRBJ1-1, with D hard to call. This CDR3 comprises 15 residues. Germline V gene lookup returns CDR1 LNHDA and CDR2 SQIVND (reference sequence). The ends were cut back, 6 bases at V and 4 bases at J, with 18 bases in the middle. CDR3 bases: TGTGCCAGTAGCGAAAGGTGGAGGCCGGGCACTGAAGCTTTCTTT. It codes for CASSERWRPGTEAFF. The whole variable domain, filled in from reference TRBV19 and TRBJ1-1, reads DGGITQSPKYLFRKEGQNVTLSCEQNLNHDAMYWYRQDPGQGLRLIYYSQIVNDFQKGDIAEGYSVSREKKESFPLTVTSAQKNPTAFYLCASSERWRPGTEAFFGQGTRLTVV.

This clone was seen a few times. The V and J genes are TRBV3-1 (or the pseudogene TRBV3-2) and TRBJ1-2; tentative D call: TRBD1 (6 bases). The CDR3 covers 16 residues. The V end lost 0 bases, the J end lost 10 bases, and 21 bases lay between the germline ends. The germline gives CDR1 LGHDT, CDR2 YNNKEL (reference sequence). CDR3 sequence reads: CASSQDGVVRGADYTF. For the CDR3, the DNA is TGTGCCAGCAGCCAAGACGGGGTCGTTCGGGGGGCCGACTACACCTTC.

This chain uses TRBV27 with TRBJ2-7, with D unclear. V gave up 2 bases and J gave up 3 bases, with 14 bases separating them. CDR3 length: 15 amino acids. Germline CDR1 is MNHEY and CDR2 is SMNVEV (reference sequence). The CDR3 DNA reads TGTGCCAGCAGTTTAAAACCTCCCCTCTACTACGAGCAGTACTTC. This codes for CASSLKPPLYYEQYF.

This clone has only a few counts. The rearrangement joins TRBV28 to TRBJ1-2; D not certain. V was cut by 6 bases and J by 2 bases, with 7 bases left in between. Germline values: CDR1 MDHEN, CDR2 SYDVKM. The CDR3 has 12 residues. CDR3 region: CASSNPNYGYTF. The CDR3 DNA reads TGTGCCAGCAGCAATCCCAACTATGGCTACACCTTC.

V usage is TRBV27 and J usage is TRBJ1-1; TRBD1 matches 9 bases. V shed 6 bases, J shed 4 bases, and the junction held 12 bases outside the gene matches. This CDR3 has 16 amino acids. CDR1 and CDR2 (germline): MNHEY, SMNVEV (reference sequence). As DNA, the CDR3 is TGTGCCAGCAGACGGGACAGGGAGGCGATGGGCACTGAAGCTTTCTTT. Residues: CASRRDREAMGTEAFF.

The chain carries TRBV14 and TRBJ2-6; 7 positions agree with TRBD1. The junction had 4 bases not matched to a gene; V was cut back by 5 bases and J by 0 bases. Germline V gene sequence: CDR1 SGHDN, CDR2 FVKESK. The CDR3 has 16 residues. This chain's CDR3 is CASSLGTVSGANVLTF. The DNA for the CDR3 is TGTGCCAGCAGCTTAGGGACAGTCTCTGGGGCCAACGTCCTGACTTTC.

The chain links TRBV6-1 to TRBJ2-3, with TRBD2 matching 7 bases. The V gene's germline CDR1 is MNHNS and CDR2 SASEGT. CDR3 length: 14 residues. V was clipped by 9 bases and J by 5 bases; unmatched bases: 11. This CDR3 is CASNGREGGDTQYF. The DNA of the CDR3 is TGTGCCAGTAACGGAAGGGAGGGTGGAGATACGCAGTATTTT.

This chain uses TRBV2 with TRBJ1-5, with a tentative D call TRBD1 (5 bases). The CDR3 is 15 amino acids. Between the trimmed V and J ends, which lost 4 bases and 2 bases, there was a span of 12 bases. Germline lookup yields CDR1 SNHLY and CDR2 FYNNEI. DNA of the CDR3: TGTGCCAGCAGTGGGGGACGGGGGGGCAATCAGCCCCAGCATTTT. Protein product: CASSGGRGGNQPQHF.

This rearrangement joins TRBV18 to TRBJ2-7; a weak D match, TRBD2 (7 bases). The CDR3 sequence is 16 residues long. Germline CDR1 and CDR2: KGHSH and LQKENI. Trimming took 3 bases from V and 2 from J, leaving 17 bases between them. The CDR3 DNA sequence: TGTGCCAGCTCACCGGGAGGGGGAATCCTGCCCTACGAGCAGTACTTC. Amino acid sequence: CASSPGGGILPYEQYF.